What follows are 10 T cell receptor beta chains derived from one specimen sequenced in a study of blood T cells in healthy people across ages. PCR was performed a second time for about 6 to 12 cycles using a sample-barcoded 5' primer and a J-beta primer mix. MiXCR was run by TCRdb on the 5' RACE reads, yielding one entry per CDR3 protein. The sample contains hundreds of thousands of distinct CDR3 sequences, 22% of which appear only once. The sequenced sample consisted of blood. The receptors were gathered from a man in his sixties or seventies in good health.

V and J are TRBV7-9 and TRBJ2-7; D is unclear. The CDR3 extends over 14 amino acids. CDR1 and CDR2 from the germline V gene are SEHNR and FQNEAQ (reference sequence). V lost 5 bases to trimming and J lost 0 bases, with 11 bases between them. The CDR3 region is CASSLTRSSYEQYF. The DNA for the CDR3 is TGTGCCAGCAGCCTTACAAGGAGCTCCTACGAGCAGTACTTC.

The chain has TRBV19 and TRBJ1-2; D is possibly TRBD1 (5 bases). V was clipped by 4 bases and J by 2 bases, with 20 bases between them. CDR1 LNHDA and CDR2 SQIVND come from the germline V gene (reference sequence). The CDR3 runs to 17 residues. This CDR3 reads CASSKWDPLTNNYGYTF. The CDR3 DNA follows: TGTGCCAGTAGTAAATGGGACCCTCTTACAAACAACTATGGCTACACCTTC.

CDR3 coding DNA: TGTGCCAGTAGTATGTTATTCATGAACACTGAAGCTTTCTTT. Protein sequence: CASSMLFMNTEAFF. The V call is TRBV19, the J call TRBJ1-1; D gene uncertain. This CDR3 region has 14 residues. Germline V gives CDR1 LNHDA, CDR2 SQIVND (reference sequence). Trimming removed 3 bases from V and 0 bases from J, with 8 bases in between.

About this clonotype: The germline gene is not matched at one end of the junction; a read error may be the cause. The chain employs TRBV7-7 and TRBJ2-5; 7 positions agree with TRBD1. Germline V gives CDR1 SSHAT, CDR2 FNYEAQ (reference sequence). The CDR3 is made up of 14 amino acids. CDR3 nucleotide sequence: TGTGCTAGCAGCTTAGACAGGGTTCAAGAGACCCAGTACTTC. This encodes CASSLDRVQETQYF.

This sequence joins TRBV28 and TRBJ1-2, with D unclear. The CDR3 runs 12 residues. V lost 7 bases and J lost 0, with 6 bases in between. Germline-derived CDR1 and CDR2 are MDHEN and SYDVKM. CDR3 DNA sequence: TGTGCCAGCACGCCGGCTAACTATGGCTACACCTTC. Its protein is CASTPANYGYTF.

Only a few counts were recorded for this clonotype. The chain uses TRBV6-2 or TRBV6-3 and TRBJ2-7; TRBD2 aligns across 9 bases. Germline CDR1 reads MNHEY; CDR2 reads SVGEGT. CDR3 length: 16 amino acids. Trimming removed 2 bases from V and 0 bases from J; junction bases left unmatched: 5. This CDR3 reads CASSYAGLAGSYEQYV. In DNA, the CDR3 is TGTGCCAGCAGTTACGCGGGACTAGCTGGCTCCTACGAGCAGTACGTC.

For this clonotype: At one boundary the junction diverges from the germline segment, which might be a read error. V gene TRBV5-1 combines with J gene TRBJ2-1, with TRBD2 identical over 8 bases. The CDR3 loop spans 15 amino acids. Per germline, CDR1 SGHRS and CDR2 YFSETQ. CDR3 sequence (DNA): TGCGCTAGCAGCTCGGGACTAGTTCTATTGAATGAGCAGTTCTTC. Protein product: CASSSGLVLLNEQFF.

The chain uses TRBV27 and TRBJ2-4; D may be TRBD2 (5 bases). This CDR3 comprises 16 residues. The ends were cut back, 5 bases at V and 0 bases at J, with 14 bases in the middle. CDR1 and CDR2 (germline): MNHEY, SMNVEV (reference sequence). This chain's CDR3 is CASSPPRVLAKNIQYF. CDR3 bases: TGTGCCAGCAGTCCCCCGAGGGTACTAGCCAAAAACATTCAGTACTTC.

This sequence joins TRBV4-3 and TRBJ1-2; tentative D call: TRBD1 (6 bases). The CDR3 totals 16 residues. V was pared by 2 bases and J by 5 bases, with 18 bases between. Per germline, CDR1 LGHNA and CDR2 YSLEER. In DNA form, the CDR3 reads TGCGCCAGCAGCCAACAACCTGGACAGAGGACATATGGCTACACCTTC. It translates to CASSQQPGQRTYGYTF.

The chain recombines TRBV12-3 or TRBV12-4 with TRBJ1-1; D remains unclear. Between the trimmed V and J ends, which lost 1 base and 1 base, there was a span of 13 bases. The CDR3 covers 16 residues. The CDR3 DNA follows: TGTGCCAGCAGTTTAGATGCTCGGGAAGGGAACACTGAAGCTTTCTTT. It specifies CASSLDAREGNTEAFF.